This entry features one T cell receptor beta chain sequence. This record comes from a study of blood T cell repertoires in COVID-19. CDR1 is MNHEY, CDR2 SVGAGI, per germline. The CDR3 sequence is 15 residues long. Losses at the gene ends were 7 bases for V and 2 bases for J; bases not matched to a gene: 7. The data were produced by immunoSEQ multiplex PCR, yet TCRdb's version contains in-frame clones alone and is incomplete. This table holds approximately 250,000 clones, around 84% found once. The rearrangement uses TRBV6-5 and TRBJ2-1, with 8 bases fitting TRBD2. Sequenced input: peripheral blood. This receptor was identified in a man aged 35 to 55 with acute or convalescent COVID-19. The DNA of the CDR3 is TGTGCCAGCATCAGGAGCGGGGGAGCCTACAATGAGCAGTTCTTC. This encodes CASIRSGGAYNEQFF.